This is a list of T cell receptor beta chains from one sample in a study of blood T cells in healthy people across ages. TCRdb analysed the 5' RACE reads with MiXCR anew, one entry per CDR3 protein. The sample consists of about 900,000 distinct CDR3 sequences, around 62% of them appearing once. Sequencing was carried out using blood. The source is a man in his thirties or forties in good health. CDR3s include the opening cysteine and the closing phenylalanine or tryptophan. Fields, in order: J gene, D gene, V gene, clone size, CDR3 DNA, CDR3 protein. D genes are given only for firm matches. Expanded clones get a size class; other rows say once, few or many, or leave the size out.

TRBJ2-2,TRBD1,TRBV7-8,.,TGTGCCAGCAGCCCGTGGACAGGGCGAAACACCGGGGAGCTGTTTTTT,CASSPWTGRNTGELFF
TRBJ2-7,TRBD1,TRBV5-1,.,TGCGCCAGCGGAATTGGGACAGGGGTCCACGAGCAGTACTTC,CASGIGTGVHEQYF
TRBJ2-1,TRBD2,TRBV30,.,TGTGCCTGGAGTCTCCGACTAGCGGGGGGGCCTTACAATGAGCAGTTCTTC,CAWSLRLAGGPYNEQFF
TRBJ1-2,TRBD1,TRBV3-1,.,TGTGCCAGCAGCCCTACAGGGGAGAGAGGCTACACCTTC,CASSPTGERGYTF
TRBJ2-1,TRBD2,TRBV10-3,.,TGTGCCATCAATTCCGGGACTAGCGGGTACAATGAGCAGTTCTTC,CAINSGTSGYNEQFF
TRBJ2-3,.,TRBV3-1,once,TGTGCCAGCAGCTTGCCTGCGGCAGATACGCAGTATTTT,CASSLPAADTQYF
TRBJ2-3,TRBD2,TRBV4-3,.,TGCGCCAGCAGCCAAGAGCGGGGGGCCCGAGATACGCAGTATTTT,CASSQERGARDTQYF
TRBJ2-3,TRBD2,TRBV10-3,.,TGTGCCATCAGTGAGGCTAGCGGGGTAGGGACAGATACGCAGTATTTT,CAISEASGVGTDTQYF
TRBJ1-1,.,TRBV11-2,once,TGTGCCAGCAGCTTGCCAGGGACTTCTATGGGTGAAGCTTTCTTT,CASSLPGTSMGEAFF
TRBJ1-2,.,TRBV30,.,TGTGCCTGCTGGGACAATAGGGCCTATGGCTACACCTTC,CACWDNRAYGYTF
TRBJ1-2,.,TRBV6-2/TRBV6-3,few,TGTGCCAGCAGTTCCTGGGCGGCTGACTATGGCTACACCTTC,CASSSWAADYGYTF
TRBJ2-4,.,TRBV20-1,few,TGCAGTGCCAGACCACTAGCCAAAAACATTCAGTACTTC,CSARPLAKNIQYF
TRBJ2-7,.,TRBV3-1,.,TGTGCCAGCAGCCGTGCTGGGAACGAGCAGTACTTC,CASSRAGNEQYF
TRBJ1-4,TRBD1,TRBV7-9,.,TGTGCCAGCAGGGGACAGGGGGCGAAGCCAACTAATGAAAAACTGTTTTTT,CASRGQGAKPTNEKLFF